This TCR beta chain is from a study of blood T cell repertoires in COVID-19. Study information: Material from acute and convalescent COVID-19 was sourced from the United States, Italy and Spain.

TCRdb's copy holds only in-frame clones and misses some; the assay was immunoSEQ multiplex PCR. The sample consists of under 300,000 clones, approximately 90% of them appearing once. The participants were between roughly 18 and 89 years old and came from fewer than 25 US areas. Cohort 3 recovered donors had two negative PCRs, clearance, or symptom resolution. This clone was found once. V gave up 2 bases and J gave up 16 bases, with 16 bases separating them. There are 13 residues in the CDR3. Germline V lookup: CDR1 SGHKS, CDR2 YYEKEE (reference sequence). The sequence derives from a woman aged 50 to 65 who had recovered from COVID-19. What was sequenced was PBMCs or T cells enriched from blood (not recorded which). The chain uses TRBV5-5 and TRBJ1-6; D is undetermined. In nucleotides, the CDR3 is TGTGCCAGCAGCTTCACCCCGTCGGTTGAACTCCACTTT. It specifies CASSFTPSVELHF. Filled out from reference TRBV5-5 and TRBJ1-6, the complete variable domain reads DAGVTQSPTHLIKTRGQQVTLRCSPISGHKSVSWYQQVLGQGPQFIFQYYEKEERGRGNFPDRFSARQFPNYSSELNVNALLLGDSALYLCASSFTPSVELHFGNGTRLTVT.